Listed below are T cell receptor beta chains from one sample, sequenced in a study of shared clonotypes between healthy human individuals. Libraries were prepared by immunoSEQ multiplex PCR; TCRdb keeps only in-frame clonotypes and omits some of them. Found here are 2,100,000 or so clones, approximately 94% of them singletons; the top ten hold around 0.13%. Input material: naive CD4+ T cells sorted from blood. The receptors were sampled from a man aged 18 to 30 in good health. CDR3s include the opening cysteine and the closing phenylalanine or tryptophan. The order of the fields is CDR3 protein, CDR3 DNA, J gene, D gene, clone size, V gene. A D gene is named only where the DNA matches it firmly. Size is omitted from some rows. Given values are once, few, many or a class for expanded clones.

CDR3: CSVGQRNSYNEQFF
DNA: TGCAGCGTTGGGCAGCGCAACTCCTACAATGAGCAGTTCTTC
J: TRBJ2-1
D: .
size: .
V: TRBV29-1

CDR3: CASSSFRGLGTEAFF
DNA: TGTGCCAGCAGTTCCTTTCGAGGTCTGGGCACTGAAGCTTTCTTT
J: TRBJ1-1
D: .
size: .
V: TRBV6-1

CDR3: CASRPAGGASNEQFF
DNA: TGTGCCAGCAGACCGGCGGGGGGCGCATCCAATGAGCAGTTCTTC
J: TRBJ2-1
D: TRBD2
size: once
V: TRBV7-2

CDR3: CASTLGETQYF
DNA: TGTGCCAGCACCCTCGGAGAGACCCAGTACTTC
J: TRBJ2-5
D: .
size: .
V: TRBV6-6

CDR3: CASSPRTATYEQYF
DNA: TGTGCCAGCTCACCTAGGACAGCGACCTACGAGCAGTACTTC
J: TRBJ2-7
D: .
size: once
V: TRBV18

CDR3: CASSVTGTGGTGELFF
DNA: TGTGCCAGCAGTGTTACAGGCACCGGAGGGACCGGGGAGCTGTTTTTT
J: TRBJ2-2
D: .
size: .
V: TRBV6-1

CDR3: CASSSRGSQETQYF
DNA: TGTGCCAGCAGCTCCCGGGGGAGCCAAGAGACCCAGTACTTC
J: TRBJ2-5
D: .
size: .
V: TRBV11-3

CDR3: CASRTGTANSPLHF
DNA: TGTGCCAGTAGAACCGGGACCGCAAATTCACCCCTCCACTTT
J: TRBJ1-6
D: .
size: .
V: TRBV19

CDR3: CAWSAGGSNEKLFF
DNA: TGTGCCTGGAGCGCCGGGGGGTCTAATGAAAAACTGTTTTTT
J: TRBJ1-4
D: .
size: .
V: TRBV30

CDR3: CASSKGGAGYTGELFF
DNA: TGTGCCAGTAGTAAGGGAGGGGCCGGGTACACCGGGGAGCTGTTTTTT
J: TRBJ2-2
D: TRBD2
size: .
V: TRBV19

CDR3: CASRTDRKNRGYTF
DNA: TGTGCCAGCAGGACGGACAGAAAAAATCGGGGCTACACCTTC
J: TRBJ1-2
D: .
size: .
V: TRBV6-6

CDR3: CASSAGQAMNTEAFF
DNA: TGCGCCAGCAGCGCGGGACAGGCCATGAACACTGAAGCTTTCTTT
J: TRBJ1-1
D: TRBD1
size: .
V: TRBV10-1

CDR3: CASSSGVTGYGYTF
DNA: TGTGCCAGCAGTTCGGGGGTGACGGGCTATGGCTACACCTTC
J: TRBJ1-2
D: .
size: .
V: TRBV27

CDR3: CASSLAIGGSGLYEQYF
DNA: TGTGCCAGCAGCCTAGCGATAGGGGGTAGCGGGCTTTACGAGCAGTACTTC
J: TRBJ2-7
D: .
size: .
V: TRBV11-2

CDR3: CSVQGNNQPQHF
DNA: TGCAGCGTACAGGGGAACAATCAGCCCCAGCATTTT
J: TRBJ1-5
D: TRBD1
size: .
V: TRBV29-1

CDR3: CAYRVLNYGYTF
DNA: TGTGCCTACAGGGTCCTCAACTATGGCTACACCTTC
J: TRBJ1-2
D: .
size: once
V: TRBV30

CDR3: CASSWEGLYEQYF
DNA: TGCGCCAGCAGCTGGGAGGGGCTGTACGAGCAGTACTTC
J: TRBJ2-7
D: TRBD2
size: .
V: TRBV5-1

CDR3: CASKTGATQETQYF
DNA: TGTGCCAGCAAGACGGGAGCGACTCAAGAGACCCAGTACTTC
J: TRBJ2-5
D: .
size: .
V: TRBV5-4

CDR3: CASSLERAAQYF
DNA: TGTGCCAGCAGCTTAGAGAGGGCGGCGCAGTATTTT
J: TRBJ2-3
D: .
size: .
V: TRBV7-9

CDR3: CASSLEGQGDFIRYGYTF
DNA: TGTGCCAGCAGCTTGGAAGGACAGGGGGATTTTATTCGCTATGGCTACACCTTC
J: TRBJ1-2
D: TRBD1
size: .
V: TRBV5-6

CDR3: CASSGGPGLQPQHF
DNA: TGTGCCAGCAGTGGGGGCCCCGGGCTCCAGCCCCAGCATTTT
J: TRBJ1-5
D: .
size: .
V: TRBV6-5

CDR3: CAIFSGPSSYEQYF
DNA: TGTGCCATCTTTTCCGGACCAAGCTCCTACGAGCAGTACTTC
J: TRBJ2-7
D: .
size: .
V: TRBV10-3

CDR3: CASSNLNRARGYTF
DNA: TGTGCCAGTAGTAACCTTAACAGGGCTCGAGGCTACACCTTC
J: TRBJ1-2
D: .
size: .
V: TRBV19

CDR3: CAISAGEQPQHF
DNA: TGTGCCATCAGTGCGGGGGAGCAGCCCCAGCATTTT
J: TRBJ1-5
D: .
size: few
V: TRBV10-3

CDR3: CASSSPDRGLGETQYF
DNA: TGTGCCAGTAGTTCCCCCGACAGGGGGCTGGGGGAGACCCAGTACTTC
J: TRBJ2-5
D: TRBD1
size: .
V: TRBV19

CDR3: CASSLGQLNTEAFF
DNA: TGTGCCAGCAGCTTGGGACAGCTGAACACTGAAGCTTTCTTT
J: TRBJ1-1
D: TRBD1
size: once
V: TRBV7-9

CDR3: CASSPTVPGVRGYTF
DNA: TGTGCCAGCAGCCCCACCGTGCCAGGGGTAAGAGGCTACACCTTC
J: TRBJ1-2
D: .
size: .
V: TRBV28

CDR3: CASSALLPQPQHF
DNA: TGTGCCAGCAGTGCCCTTCTTCCTCAGCCCCAGCATTTT
J: TRBJ1-5
D: .
size: once
V: TRBV6-1

CDR3: CASGSASGTGATVGNSPLHF
DNA: TGTGCTAGTGGTTCGGCCTCGGGGACAGGGGCGACGGTTGGGAATTCACCCCTCCACTTT
J: TRBJ1-6
D: TRBD1
size: .
V: TRBV12-5

CDR3: CASSLTDTGELFF
DNA: TGTGCCAGCAGTCTGACTGACACCGGGGAGCTGTTTTTT
J: TRBJ2-2
D: .
size: .
V: TRBV7-9

CDR3: CASSLGRQTMNTEAFF
DNA: TGCGCCAGCAGCTTGGGTCGGCAGACGATGAACACTGAAGCTTTCTTT
J: TRBJ1-1
D: .
size: .
V: TRBV5-1

CDR3: CASPDGLGNEQFF
DNA: TGTGCCAGCCCCGATGGGCTGGGGAATGAGCAGTTCTTC
J: TRBJ2-1
D: .
size: .
V: TRBV2

CDR3: CASSLPGAALYEQYF
DNA: TGTGCCAGCAGCCTCCCAGGGGCCGCTCTCTACGAGCAGTACTTC
J: TRBJ2-7
D: .
size: once
V: TRBV28

CDR3: CASSAEAGLAGVETQYF
DNA: TGTGCCAGCAGCGCCGAAGCGGGGCTAGCGGGAGTGGAGACCCAGTACTTC
J: TRBJ2-5
D: TRBD2
size: .
V: TRBV9

CDR3: CASSQGREGRTGIQYF
DNA: TGCGCCAGCAGCCAAGGAAGGGAGGGGAGGACGGGCATTCAGTACTTC
J: TRBJ2-4
D: TRBD2
size: .
V: TRBV4-3

CDR3: CASSLDRLGTEAFF
DNA: TGTGCCAGCAGTTTAGACAGGTTGGGGACTGAAGCTTTCTTT
J: TRBJ1-1
D: .
size: .
V: TRBV27

CDR3: CASGAGGTGPYEQYF
DNA: TGCGCCAGTGGAGCAGGGGGGACAGGGCCCTACGAGCAGTACTTC
J: TRBJ2-7
D: TRBD1
size: .
V: TRBV10-2

CDR3: CASRDLDTQYF
DNA: TGTGCCAGCAGGGATCTAGATACGCAGTATTTT
J: TRBJ2-3
D: .
size: .
V: TRBV6-5

CDR3: CASRDGRYEQYF
DNA: TGTGCCAGCAGGGACGGACGCTACGAGCAGTACTTC
J: TRBJ2-7
D: .
size: once
V: TRBV28

CDR3: CASSVGGRIEQYF
DNA: TGTGCCAGCAGCGTGGGGGGGCGGATCGAGCAGTACTTC
J: TRBJ2-7
D: .
size: .
V: TRBV5-4

CDR3: CASSLALADEKLFF
DNA: TGTGCCAGCAGCTTAGCGCTGGCAGACGAAAAACTGTTTTTT
J: TRBJ1-4
D: .
size: .
V: TRBV7-2

CDR3: CATSRDFGSGELFF
DNA: TGTGCCACCAGCAGAGATTTTGGTTCCGGGGAGCTGTTTTTT
J: TRBJ2-2
D: .
size: .
V: TRBV15

CDR3: CASSYDWSSGNTIYF
DNA: TGTGCCAGCAGTTACGACTGGAGCTCTGGAAACACCATATATTTT
J: TRBJ1-3
D: .
size: once
V: TRBV6-5

CDR3: CASSFTGVADTQYF
DNA: TGTGCCAGCAGCTTCACGGGAGTGGCAGATACGCAGTATTTT
J: TRBJ2-3
D: .
size: .
V: TRBV5-4

CDR3: CASRMGQGGNTIYF
DNA: TGTGCCAGCAGGATGGGACAGGGCGGAAACACCATATATTTT
J: TRBJ1-3
D: TRBD1
size: .
V: TRBV6-5

CDR3: CASSYQRKETQYF
DNA: TGTGCCAGCAGTTACCAGCGGAAAGAGACCCAGTACTTC
J: TRBJ2-5
D: .
size: .
V: TRBV6-5

CDR3: CASSSRPGQTSYEQYF
DNA: TGTGCCAGCAGCAGCCGACCGGGACAAACAAGTTACGAGCAGTACTTC
J: TRBJ2-7
D: .
size: once
V: TRBV21-1

CDR3: CASSAGDRTVKTMNTEAFF
DNA: TGTGCCAGCAGCGCGGGGGACAGAACCGTCAAAACCATGAACACTGAAGCTTTCTTT
J: TRBJ1-1
D: TRBD1
size: .
V: TRBV5-8

CDR3: CASSPLWGNTEAFF
DNA: TGTGCCAGCAGTCCGTTGTGGGGGAACACTGAAGCTTTCTTT
J: TRBJ1-1
D: .
size: .
V: TRBV6-1

CDR3: CASSWNEKLFF
DNA: TGTGCCAGCAGCTGGAATGAAAAACTGTTTTTT
J: TRBJ1-4
D: .
size: .
V: TRBV7-9